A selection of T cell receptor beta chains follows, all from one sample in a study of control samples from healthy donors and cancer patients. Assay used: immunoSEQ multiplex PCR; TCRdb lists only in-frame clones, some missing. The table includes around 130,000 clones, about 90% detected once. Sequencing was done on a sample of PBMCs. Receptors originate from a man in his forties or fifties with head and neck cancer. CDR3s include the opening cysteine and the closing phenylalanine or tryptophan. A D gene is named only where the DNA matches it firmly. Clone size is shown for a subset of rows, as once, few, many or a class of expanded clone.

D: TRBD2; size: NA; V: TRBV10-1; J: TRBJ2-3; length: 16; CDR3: CASSGISGRGDSAEYF; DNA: TGCGCCAGCAGTGGTATTAGCGGGAGGGGGGATAGCGCGGAGTATTTT
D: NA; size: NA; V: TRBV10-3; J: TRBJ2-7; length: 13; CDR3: CAISESDSYEQYF; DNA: TGTGCCATCAGTGAGTCGGACTCCTACGAGCAGTACTTC
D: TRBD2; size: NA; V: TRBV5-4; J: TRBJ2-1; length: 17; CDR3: CASSTRGLAGRRGEQFF; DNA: TGTGCCAGCAGCACCCGTGGACTAGCGGGGAGGAGGGGCGAGCAGTTCTTC
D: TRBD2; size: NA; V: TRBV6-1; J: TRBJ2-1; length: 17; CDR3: CASSVLKSSGGQDEQFF; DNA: TGTGCCAGCAGTGTTCTTAAGTCGAGCGGGGGGCAAGATGAGCAGTTCTTC
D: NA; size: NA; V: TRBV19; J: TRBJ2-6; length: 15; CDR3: CASSIWGSGANVLTF; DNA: TGTGCCAGTAGTATATGGGGCTCCGGGGCCAACGTCCTGACTTTC
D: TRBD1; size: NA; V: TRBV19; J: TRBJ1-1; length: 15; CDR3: CASRTPGTGGTEAFF; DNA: TGTGCCAGTAGAACCCCTGGGACAGGGGGCACTGAAGCTTTCTTT
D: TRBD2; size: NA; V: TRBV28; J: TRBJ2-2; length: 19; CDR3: CASSPPGTSGRADTGELFF; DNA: TGTGCCAGCAGTCCACCCGGGACTAGCGGGAGGGCGGACACCGGGGAGCTGTTTTTT
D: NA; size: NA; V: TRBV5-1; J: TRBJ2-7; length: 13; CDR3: CASSPGGWEEQYF; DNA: TGCGCCAGCAGCCCCGGAGGCTGGGAGGAGCAGTACTTC
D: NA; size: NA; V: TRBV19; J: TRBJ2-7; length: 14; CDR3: CASSINRYPYEQYF; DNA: TGTGCCAGTAGTATAAACAGGTATCCCTACGAGCAGTACTTC
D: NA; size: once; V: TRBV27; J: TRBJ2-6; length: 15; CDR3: CASSRGGTGANVLTF; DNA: TGTGCCAGCAGCCGAGGCGGAACTGGGGCCAACGTCCTGACTTTC
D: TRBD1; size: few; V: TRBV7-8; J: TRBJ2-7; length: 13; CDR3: CASSLVDRGEQYF; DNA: TGTGCCAGCAGCTTAGTGGACAGGGGCGAGCAGTACTTC
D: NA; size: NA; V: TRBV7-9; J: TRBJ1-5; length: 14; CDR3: CASSSTESNQPQHF; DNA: TGTGCCAGCAGCAGTACAGAGAGCAATCAGCCCCAGCATTTT
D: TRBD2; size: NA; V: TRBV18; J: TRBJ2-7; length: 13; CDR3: CASFGTSDYEQYF; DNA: TGTGCCAGCTTCGGGACTAGCGACTACGAGCAGTACTTC
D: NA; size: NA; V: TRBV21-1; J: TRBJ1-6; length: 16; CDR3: CASSKVRLLLRSPLHF; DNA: TGTGCCAGCAGCAAAGTCCGCTTACTCTTACGTTCACCCCTCCACTTT
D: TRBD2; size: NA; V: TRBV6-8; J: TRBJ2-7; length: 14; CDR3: CAGPSGGRLKQQYF; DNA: TGTGCCGGGCCTAGCGGGGGTCGCCTTAAGCAGCAGTACTTC
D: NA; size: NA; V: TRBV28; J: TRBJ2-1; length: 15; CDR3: CASSRTSYLYNEQFF; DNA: TGTGCCAGCAGCCGAACTAGCTACCTCTACAATGAGCAGTTCTTC
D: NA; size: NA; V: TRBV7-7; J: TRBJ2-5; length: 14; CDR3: CASSPTPGEETQYF; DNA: TGTGCCAGCAGCCCTACCCCGGGGGAAGAGACCCAGTACTTC
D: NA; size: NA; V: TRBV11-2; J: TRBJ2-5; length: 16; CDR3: CASSPQADPGSETQYF; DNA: TGTGCCAGCAGCCCCCAAGCGGACCCCGGATCGGAGACCCAGTACTTC
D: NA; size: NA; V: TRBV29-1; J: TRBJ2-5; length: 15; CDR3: CSVQSPGTQGMTQYF; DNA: TGCAGCGTTCAATCACCCGGGACCCAAGGGATGACCCAGTACTTC
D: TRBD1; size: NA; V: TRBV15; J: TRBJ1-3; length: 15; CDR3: CATSSDRGPGNTIYF; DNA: TGTGCCACCAGCAGCGACAGGGGGCCTGGAAACACCATATATTTT
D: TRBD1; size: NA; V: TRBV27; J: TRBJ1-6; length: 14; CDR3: CASSPTGVGSPLHF; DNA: TGTGCCAGCAGTCCGACAGGGGTGGGTTCACCCCTCCACTTT
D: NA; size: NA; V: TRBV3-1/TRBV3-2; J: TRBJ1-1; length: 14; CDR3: CASSQTRGFPEAFF; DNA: TGTGCCAGCAGCCAAACCCGAGGGTTCCCTGAAGCTTTCTTT
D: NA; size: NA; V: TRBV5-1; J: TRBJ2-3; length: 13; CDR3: CASAPPTPDTQYF; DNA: TGCGCCAGCGCCCCCCCGACTCCAGATACGCAGTATTTT
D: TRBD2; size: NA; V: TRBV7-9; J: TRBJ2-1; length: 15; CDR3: CASSLVGGADNEQFF; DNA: TGTGCCAGCAGCTTAGTGGGAGGGGCGGACAATGAGCAGTTCTTC
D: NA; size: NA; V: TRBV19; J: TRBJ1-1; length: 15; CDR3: CASSIKAGLNTEAFF; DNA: TGTGCCAGTAGTATCAAGGCCGGACTGAACACTGAAGCTTTCTTT
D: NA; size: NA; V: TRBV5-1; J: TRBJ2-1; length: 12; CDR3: CASSLGVHEQFF; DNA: TGCGCCAGCAGCTTGGGGGTCCATGAGCAGTTCTTC
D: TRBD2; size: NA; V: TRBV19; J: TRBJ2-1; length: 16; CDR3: CASSLPGLAGVNEQFF; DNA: TGTGCCAGTAGTTTGCCGGGACTAGCGGGAGTGAATGAGCAGTTCTTC
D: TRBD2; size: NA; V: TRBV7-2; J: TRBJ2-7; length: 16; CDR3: CASSDSGTSLTRRQYF; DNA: TGTGCCAGCAGCGACTCCGGGACTAGCCTCACGAGGAGGCAGTACTTC
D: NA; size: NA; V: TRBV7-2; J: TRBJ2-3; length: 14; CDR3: CASKLGGPVGTQYF; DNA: TGTGCCAGCAAACTCGGGGGGCCCGTGGGTACGCAGTATTTT
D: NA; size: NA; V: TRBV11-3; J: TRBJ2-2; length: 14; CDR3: CASSFSSMNGELFF; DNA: TGTGCCAGCAGCTTCTCATCCATGAACGGGGAGCTGTTTTTT
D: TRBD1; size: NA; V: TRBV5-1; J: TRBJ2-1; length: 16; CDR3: CASSLGGGWSGNEQFF; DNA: TGCGCCAGCAGCTTGGGAGGGGGCTGGTCGGGCAATGAGCAGTTCTTC
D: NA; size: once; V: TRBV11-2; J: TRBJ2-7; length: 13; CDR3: CASSLGDGYEQYF; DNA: TGTGCCAGCAGCTTAGGGGACGGCTACGAGCAGTACTTC
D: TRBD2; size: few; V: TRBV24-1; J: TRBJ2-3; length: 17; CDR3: CATSPASGGILTDTQYF; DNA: TGTGCCACCAGTCCGGCTAGCGGGGGGATTCTCACAGATACGCAGTATTTT
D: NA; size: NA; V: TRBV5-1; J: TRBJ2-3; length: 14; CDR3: CASRQQAGTDTQYF; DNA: TGCGCCAGCAGGCAACAAGCAGGCACAGATACGCAGTATTTT
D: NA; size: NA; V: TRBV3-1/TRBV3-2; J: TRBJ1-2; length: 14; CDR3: CASSPAGGSYGYTF; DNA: TGTGCCAGCAGCCCCGCAGGTGGTTCCTATGGCTACACCTTC
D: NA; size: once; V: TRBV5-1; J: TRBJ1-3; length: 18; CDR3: CASSLTGTAYSSGNTIYF; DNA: TGCGCCAGCAGCCTTACCGGGACGGCTTACAGCTCTGGAAACACCATATATTTT
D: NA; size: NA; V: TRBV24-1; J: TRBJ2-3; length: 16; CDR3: CATSVLGEGSTDTQYF; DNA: TGTGCCACCAGTGTCCTGGGGGAAGGATCCACAGATACGCAGTATTTT
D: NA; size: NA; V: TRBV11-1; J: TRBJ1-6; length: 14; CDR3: CASSRREASSPLHF; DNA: TGTGCCAGCAGCCGCAGGGAAGCTAGTTCACCCCTCCACTTT
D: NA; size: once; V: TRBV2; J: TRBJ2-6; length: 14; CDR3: CASRTGSGANVLTF; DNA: TGTGCCAGCAGAACAGGTAGCGGGGCCAACGTCCTGACTTTC
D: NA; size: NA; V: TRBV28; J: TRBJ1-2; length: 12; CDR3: CASSSTYRGYTF; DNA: TGTGCCAGCAGTTCGACCTACCGTGGCTACACCTTC
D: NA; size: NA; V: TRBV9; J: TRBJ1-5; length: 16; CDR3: CASSSSGDSSNQPQHF; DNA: TGTGCCAGCAGCTCCTCGGGGGACTCTAGCAATCAGCCCCAGCATTTT
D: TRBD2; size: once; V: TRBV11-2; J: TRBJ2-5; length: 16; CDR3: CASSSYGLAGRETQYF; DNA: TGTGCCAGCAGCTCATACGGGCTAGCGGGCAGGGAGACCCAGTACTTC
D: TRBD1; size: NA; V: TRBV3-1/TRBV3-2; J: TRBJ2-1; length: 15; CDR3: CASSRQGGFGNEQFF; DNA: TGTGCCAGCAGTCGACAGGGGGGATTCGGTAATGAGCAGTTCTTC
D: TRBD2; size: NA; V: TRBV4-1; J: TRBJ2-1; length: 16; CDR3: CASSQLILAGENEQFF; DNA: TGCGCCAGCAGCCAACTAATCCTAGCGGGAGAGAATGAGCAGTTCTTC
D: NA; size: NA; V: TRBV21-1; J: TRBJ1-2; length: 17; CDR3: CASSKGGGAGANYGYTF; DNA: TGTGCCAGCAGCAAAGGGGGTGGGGCAGGGGCCAACTATGGCTACACCTTC
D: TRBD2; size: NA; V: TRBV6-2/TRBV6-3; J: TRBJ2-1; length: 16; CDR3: CASSLGLAGSYNEQFF; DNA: TGTGCCAGCAGCCTGGGACTAGCGGGGTCCTACAATGAGCAGTTCTTC
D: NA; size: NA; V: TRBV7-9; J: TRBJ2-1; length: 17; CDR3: CASSRRATTYPYNEQFF; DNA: TGTGCCAGCAGCCGGAGGGCGACCACCTACCCCTACAATGAGCAGTTCTTC
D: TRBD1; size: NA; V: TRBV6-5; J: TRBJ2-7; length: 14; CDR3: CASSQSGTAYEQYF; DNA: TGTGCCAGCAGTCAATCCGGGACAGCCTACGAGCAGTACTTC
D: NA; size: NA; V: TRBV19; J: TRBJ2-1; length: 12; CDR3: CASSYQGGEQFF; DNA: TGTGCCAGTAGTTATCAGGGGGGTGAGCAGTTCTTC
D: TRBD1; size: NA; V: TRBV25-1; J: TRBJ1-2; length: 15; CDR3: CASSEEAGGRYGYTF; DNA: TGTGCCAGCAGTGAAGAGGCAGGGGGCAGGTATGGCTACACCTTC
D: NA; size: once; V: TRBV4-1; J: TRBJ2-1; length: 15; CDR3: CASSSQVLGGNEQFF; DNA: TGCGCCAGCAGCTCACAGGTTCTAGGGGGCAATGAGCAGTTCTTC
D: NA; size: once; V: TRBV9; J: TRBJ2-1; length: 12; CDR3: CASSPTGVEQFF; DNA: TGTGCCAGCAGCCCGACGGGGGTTGAGCAGTTCTTC
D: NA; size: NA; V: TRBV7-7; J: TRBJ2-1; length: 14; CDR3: CASSLGLGFDEQFF; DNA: TGTGCCAGCAGCTTAGGCCTGGGGTTCGATGAGCAGTTCTTC
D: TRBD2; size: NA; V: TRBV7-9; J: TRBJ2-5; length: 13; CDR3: CASSFRGEETQYF; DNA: TGTGCCAGCAGCTTTCGGGGGGAAGAGACCCAGTACTTC
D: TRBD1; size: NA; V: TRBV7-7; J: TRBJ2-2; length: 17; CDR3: CASSFRQGALSTGELFF; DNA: TGTGCCAGCAGCTTTAGACAGGGGGCCTTATCGACCGGGGAGCTGTTTTTT
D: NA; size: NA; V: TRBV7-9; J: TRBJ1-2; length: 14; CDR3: CASSLAGTDYGYTF; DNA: TGTGCCAGCAGCTTAGCGGGGACGGACTATGGCTACACCTTC
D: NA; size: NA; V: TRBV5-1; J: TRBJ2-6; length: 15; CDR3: CASSSTFTGANVLTF; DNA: TGCGCCAGCAGCTCGACTTTTACTGGGGCCAACGTCCTGACTTTC
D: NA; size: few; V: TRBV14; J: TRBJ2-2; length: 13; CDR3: CASSLSPSGELFF; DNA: TGTGCCAGCAGCCTGAGTCCTAGCGGGGAGCTGTTTTTT